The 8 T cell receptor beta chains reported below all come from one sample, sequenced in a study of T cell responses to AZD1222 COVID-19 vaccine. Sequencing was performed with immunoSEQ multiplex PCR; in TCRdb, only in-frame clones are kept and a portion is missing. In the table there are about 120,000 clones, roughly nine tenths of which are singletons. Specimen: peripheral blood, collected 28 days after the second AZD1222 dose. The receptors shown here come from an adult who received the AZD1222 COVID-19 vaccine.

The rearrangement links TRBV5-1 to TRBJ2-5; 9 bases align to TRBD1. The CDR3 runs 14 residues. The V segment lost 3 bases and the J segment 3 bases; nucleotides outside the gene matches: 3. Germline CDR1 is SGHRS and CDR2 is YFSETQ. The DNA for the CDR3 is TGCGCCAGCAGCTCGCGGACAGGGGAAGAGACCCAGTACTTC. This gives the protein CASSSRTGEETQYF.

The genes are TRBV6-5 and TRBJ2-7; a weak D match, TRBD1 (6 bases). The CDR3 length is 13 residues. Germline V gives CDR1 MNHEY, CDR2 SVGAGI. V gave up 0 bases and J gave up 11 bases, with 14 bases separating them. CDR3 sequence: CASSYSRVSGEYF. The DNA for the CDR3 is TGTGCCAGCAGTTACTCGAGAGTGTCAGGGGAGTACTTC.

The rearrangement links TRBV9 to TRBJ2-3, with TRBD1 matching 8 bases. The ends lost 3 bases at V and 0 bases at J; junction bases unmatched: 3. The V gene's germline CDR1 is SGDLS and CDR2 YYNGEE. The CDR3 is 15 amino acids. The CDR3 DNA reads TGTGCCAGCAGCGGATGGGACAGGAGCACAGATACGCAGTATTTT. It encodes CASSGWDRSTDTQYF.

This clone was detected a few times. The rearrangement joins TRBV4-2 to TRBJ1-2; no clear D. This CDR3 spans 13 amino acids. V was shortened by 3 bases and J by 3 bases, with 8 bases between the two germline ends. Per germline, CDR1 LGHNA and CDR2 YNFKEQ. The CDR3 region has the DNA TGTGCCAGCAGCCAGGCCGGGGACTATGGCTACACCTTC. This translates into CASSQAGDYGYTF.

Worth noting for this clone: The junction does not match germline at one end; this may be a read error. In DNA, the CDR3 is TGCGCCAGCAGGCAAGGCCGACTAGCCCTATCCGGGGAGCTGTTTTTT. This codes for CASRQGRLALSGELFF. The gene calls are TRBV4-3 and TRBJ2-2; TRBD2 aligns across 7 bases. Germline V gene lookup returns CDR1 LGHNA and CDR2 YSLEER. The CDR3 consists of 16 residues.

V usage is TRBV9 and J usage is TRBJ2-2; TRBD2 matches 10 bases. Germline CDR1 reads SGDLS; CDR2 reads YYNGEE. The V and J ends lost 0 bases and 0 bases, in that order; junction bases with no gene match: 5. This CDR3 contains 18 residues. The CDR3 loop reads CASSVELAGGPNTGELFF. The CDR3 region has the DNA TGTGCCAGCAGCGTAGAATTAGCGGGGGGTCCGAACACCGGGGAGCTGTTTTTT.

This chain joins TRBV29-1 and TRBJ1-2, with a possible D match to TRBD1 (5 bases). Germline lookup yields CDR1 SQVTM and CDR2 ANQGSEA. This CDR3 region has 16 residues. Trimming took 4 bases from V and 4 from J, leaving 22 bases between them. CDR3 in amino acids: CSVATNLDYGAYGYTF. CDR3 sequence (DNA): TGCAGCGTTGCGACCAATCTTGATTACGGGGCCTATGGCTACACCTTC.

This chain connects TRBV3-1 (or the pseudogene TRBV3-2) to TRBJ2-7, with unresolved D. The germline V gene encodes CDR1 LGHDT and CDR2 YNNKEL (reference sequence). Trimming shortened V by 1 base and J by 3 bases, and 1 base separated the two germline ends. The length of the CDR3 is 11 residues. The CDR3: CASSQGYEQYF. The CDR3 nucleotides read TGTGCCAGCAGCCAAGGCTACGAGCAGTACTTC.